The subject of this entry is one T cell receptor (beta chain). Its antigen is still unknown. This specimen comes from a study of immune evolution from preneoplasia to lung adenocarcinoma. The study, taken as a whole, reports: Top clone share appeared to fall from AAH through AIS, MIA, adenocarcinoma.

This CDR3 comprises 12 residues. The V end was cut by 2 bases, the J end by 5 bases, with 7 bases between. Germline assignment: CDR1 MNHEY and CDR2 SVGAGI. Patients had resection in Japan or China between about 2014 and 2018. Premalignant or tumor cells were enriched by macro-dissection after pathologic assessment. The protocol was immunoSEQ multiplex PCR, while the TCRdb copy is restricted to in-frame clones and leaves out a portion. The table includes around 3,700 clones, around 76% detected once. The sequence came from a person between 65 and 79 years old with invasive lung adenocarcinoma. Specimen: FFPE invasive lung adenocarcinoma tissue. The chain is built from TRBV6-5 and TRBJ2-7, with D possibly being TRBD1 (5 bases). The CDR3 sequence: CASSYVGDEQYF. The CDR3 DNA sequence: TGTGCCAGCAGTTACGTAGGGGACGAGCAGTACTTC.